This T cell receptor beta chain was documented in a study of blood T cell repertoires in COVID-19. Study in general: Sites in the United States, Italy and Spain provided acute and convalescent COVID-19 samples. Sources were T cells, B-cell-depleted T cells, or PBMCs; the material itself was cDNA or gDNA.

The CDR3 runs to 18 residues. The germline CDR1 and CDR2 sequences are LNHDA and SQIVND (reference sequence). Trimming removed 5 bases at V and 0 bases at J, with 17 bases between. Original processing methods: Amplification from reference gene primers served as the basis for estimated nucleated cell counts. This table comes from immunoSEQ multiplex PCR, and its TCRdb copy is limited to in-frame clones, with some not included. The V and J calls and clone size were taken over from that table, and D and trimming were inferred from the DNA. In the table there are more than 200,000 clones, about 80% of which are singletons.

J is TRBJ2-6 and V is TRBV19, with D maybe TRBD1 (6 bases). The material sequenced was peripheral blood. The TCR comes from an elderly man with acute or convalescent COVID-19. CDR3 in amino acids: CASSVPARGPSGANVLTF. The CDR3 nucleotides are TGTGCCAGTAGTGTTCCGGCCAGGGGCCCCTCTGGGGCCAACGTCCTGACTTTC.